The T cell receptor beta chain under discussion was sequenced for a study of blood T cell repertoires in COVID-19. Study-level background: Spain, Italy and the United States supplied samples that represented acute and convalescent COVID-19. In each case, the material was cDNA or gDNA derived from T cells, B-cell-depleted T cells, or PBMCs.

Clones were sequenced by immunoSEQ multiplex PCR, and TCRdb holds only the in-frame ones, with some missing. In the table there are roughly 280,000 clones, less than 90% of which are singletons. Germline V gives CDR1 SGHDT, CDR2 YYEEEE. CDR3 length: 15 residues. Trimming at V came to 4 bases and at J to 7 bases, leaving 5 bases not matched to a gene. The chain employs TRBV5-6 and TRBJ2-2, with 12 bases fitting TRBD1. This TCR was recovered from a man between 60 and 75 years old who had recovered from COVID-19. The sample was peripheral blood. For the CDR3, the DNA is TGTGCCAGCAGCCCCGGGACAGGGGGCTTCGGGGAGCTGTTTTTT. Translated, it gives CASSPGTGGFGELFF.